This entry features one TCR beta chain sequence. Its target is not known. This entry is derived from a study of T-cell memory formation after mild COVID-19. Study findings and constraints: The study found balanced CD4/CD8 in clones contracting day 15 to 85 and a CD4+ lean in later expanders. Clones which contracted sat mainly in CM and EM if CD4+, and in EMRA if CD8+. The pre-infection memory compartment contained some responding clones, suggesting cross-reactive memory joined. Clones from the second wave (peaking day 37) had unconfirmed SARS-CoV-2 specificity.

Germline CDR1 SGHRS, CDR2 YFSETQ. The CDR3 is 14 amino acids. V shed 4 bases and J shed 2 bases, with 11 bases lying between them. TCRdb processed the 5' RACE reads anew with MiXCR; each CDR3 protein has one entry. The data hold roughly 42,000 distinct CDR3 sequences, with about 7.3% observed a single time. The sequence came from a man younger than 35 who had mild COVID-19 (a few samples of this study predate the infection). Cell type and time point are not known. The rearrangement joins TRBV5-1 to TRBJ2-3; TRBD2 is a possible D gene (5 bases). Sample: PBMCs or a T cell subset sorted from them (not recorded which). The CDR3 DNA is TGCGCCAGCAGCGGAACGGGGTTCACAGATACGCAGTATTTT. This gives the protein CASSGTGFTDTQYF.